This T cell receptor (beta chain) was obtained from a study of blood T cell repertoires in COVID-19. Only a few counts were recorded for this clone. The assay was immunoSEQ multiplex PCR, and TCRdb's table has in-frame clones only and misses some. The sample contains about 220,000 clones, approximately 77% of which appear only once. CDR1 and CDR2 (germline): SGHDN, FVKESK. V shed 0 bases and J shed 4 bases, with 15 bases lying between them. This CDR3 has 16 residues. The sample comprised peripheral blood. The genes are TRBV14 and TRBJ1-1; possible D gene TRBD1, 6 bases. This sequence was found in a woman older than 75 with acute or convalescent COVID-19. This chain's CDR3 is CASSQDGGQQSTEAFF. The CDR3, as DNA: TGTGCCAGCAGCCAAGATGGCGGACAGCAATCCACTGAAGCTTTCTTT.